A selection of T cell receptor beta chains follows, all from one sample in a study. TCRdb re-derived calls from the multiplex PCR reads in MiXCR, one entry per CDR3 protein. The table has fewer than 1,000 distinct CDR3 sequences, about 23% seen once. Sequencing was carried out using Tregs sorted from blood. These receptors were taken from a female donor with breast cancer. Each CDR3 is given with its conserved first and last residue. Fields, in order: V gene, D gene, J gene, clone size, CDR3 protein, CDR3 DNA. D genes are given only for firm matches. Clone sizes are given selectively: once, few, many, or a class where the clone is expanded.

TRBV12-3/TRBV12-4,NA,TRBJ1-2,large,CASSADFGKDYTF,TGTGCCAGCAGTGCCGACTTTGGGAAGGACTACACCTTC
TRBV12-3/TRBV12-4,NA,TRBJ1-2,large,CASSSAGEWDGYTF,TGTGCCAGCAGCTCTGCAGGGGAATGGGATGGCTACACCTTC
TRBV12-3/TRBV12-4,NA,TRBJ1-2,NA,CASSSPHLGYGYTF,TGTGCCAGCAGTTCCCCACATTTGGGCTATGGCTACACCTTC
TRBV12-3/TRBV12-4,NA,TRBJ1-2,medium-sized,CASSAGQRVNYGYTF,TGTGCCAGCAGTGCCGGACAGAGGGTGAACTATGGCTACACCTTC
TRBV12-3/TRBV12-4,TRBD1,TRBJ1-2,NA,CASSLTGTGDVYGYTF,TGTGCCAGCAGTTTAACCGGGACAGGGGACGTCTATGGCTACACCTTC
TRBV12-3/TRBV12-4,NA,TRBJ1-2,hyperexpanded,CASSHRTVSYGYTF,TGTGCCAGCAGTCACCGGACGGTCTCGTATGGCTACACCTTC
TRBV12-3/TRBV12-4,NA,TRBJ1-2,large,CASSLGTGHRDYGYTF,TGTGCCAGCAGTTTAGGAACGGGACATCGTGACTATGGCTACACCTTC
TRBV12-3/TRBV12-4,TRBD1,TRBJ1-2,few,CASSRTGTGYGYTF,TGTGCCAGCAGTCGCACCGGGACAGGCTATGGCTACACCTTC
TRBV12-3/TRBV12-4,TRBD1,TRBJ1-2,large,CASRRDREVGYTF,TGTGCCAGCAGGCGGGACAGGGAAGTGGGCTACACCTTC
TRBV12-3/TRBV12-4,NA,TRBJ1-2,large,CASSRGTGNYGYTF,TGTGCCAGCAGCCGGGGAACAGGGAACTATGGCTACACCTTC
TRBV12-3/TRBV12-4,NA,TRBJ1-2,large,CASRPDRVYGYTF,TGTGCCAGCAGACCGGACAGAGTCTATGGCTACACCTTC
TRBV12-3/TRBV12-4,TRBD1,TRBJ1-2,large,CASSLDEQGTYGYTF,TGTGCCAGCAGTTTAGACGAACAGGGGACCTATGGCTACACCTTC
TRBV12-3/TRBV12-4,NA,TRBJ1-2,medium-sized,CASSLRGWSYGYTF,TGTGCCAGCAGCCTAAGAGGGTGGAGCTATGGCTACACCTTC
TRBV12-3/TRBV12-4,NA,TRBJ1-2,large,CASSPLGGNYGYTF,TGTGCCAGCAGCCCGCTTGGCGGTAACTATGGCTACACCTTC
TRBV12-3/TRBV12-4,TRBD1,TRBJ1-2,NA,CASSLTGDGYTF,TGTGCCAGCAGTTTGACAGGGGACGGCTACACCTTC
TRBV12-3/TRBV12-4,NA,TRBJ1-2,large,CASSLEGEIYGYTF,TGTGCCAGCAGTTTAGAGGGTGAGATCTATGGCTACACCTTC
TRBV12-3/TRBV12-4,NA,TRBJ1-2,NA,CASTDRRYYGYTF,TGTGCCAGCACTGACCGGCGCTACTATGGCTACACCTTC
TRBV12-3/TRBV12-4,TRBD1,TRBJ1-2,large,CASIRTGPNYGYTF,TGTGCCAGCATTCGGACAGGGCCCAACTATGGCTACACCTTC
TRBV12-3/TRBV12-4,NA,TRBJ1-2,NA,CASSVTNNYGYTF,TGTGCCAGCAGTGTCACTAATAACTATGGCTACACCTTC
TRBV12-3/TRBV12-4,TRBD1,TRBJ1-2,few,CASSRQGNYGYTF,TGTGCCAGCAGTCGACAGGGGAACTATGGCTACACCTTC
TRBV12-3/TRBV12-4,NA,TRBJ1-2,large,CASSFGGINGYTF,TGTGCCAGCAGTTTTGGTGGGATTAATGGCTACACCTTC
TRBV12-3/TRBV12-4,TRBD1,TRBJ1-2,medium-sized,CASSRTGDPPVYGYTF,TGTGCCAGCAGTAGGACAGGGGATCCTCCAGTGTATGGCTACACCTTC
TRBV12-3/TRBV12-4,NA,TRBJ1-2,NA,CASSRQSYGYTF,TGTGCCAGCAGTCGACAGAGCTATGGCTACACCTTC
TRBV12-3/TRBV12-4,TRBD1,TRBJ1-2,large,CASTRDRDYGYTF,TGTGCCAGCACTCGGGACAGGGATTATGGCTACACCTTC
TRBV12-3/TRBV12-4,NA,TRBJ1-2,medium-sized,CASSFRVGAANYGYTF,TGTGCCAGCAGTTTCCGGGTTGGTGCAGCTAACTATGGCTACACCTTC
TRBV12-3/TRBV12-4,NA,TRBJ1-2,medium-sized,CASSLWGGGYGYTF,TGTGCCAGCAGCCTCTGGGGCGGCGGCTATGGCTACACCTTC
TRBV12-3/TRBV12-4,NA,TRBJ1-2,large,CASSDRDRTNYGYTF,TGTGCCAGCAGTGACCGAGACAGAACTAACTATGGCTACACCTTC
TRBV12-3/TRBV12-4,NA,TRBJ1-2,NA,CASSPTANYGYTF,TGTGCCAGCAGTCCTACAGCTAACTATGGCTACACCTTC
TRBV12-3/TRBV12-4,NA,TRBJ1-2,medium-sized,CASSLDGTATYGYTF,TGTGCCAGCAGTTTAGACGGGACTGCTACCTATGGCTACACCTTC
TRBV12-3/TRBV12-4,NA,TRBJ1-2,medium-sized,CASSLAATNYGYTF,TGTGCCAGCAGTTTAGCGGCAACTAACTATGGCTACACCTTC
TRBV12-3/TRBV12-4,NA,TRBJ1-2,medium-sized,CASSFSGSRGYTF,TGTGCCAGCAGTTTCTCAGGGTCCCGTGGCTACACCTTC
TRBV12-3/TRBV12-4,TRBD1,TRBJ1-2,NA,CASIRTGPSYGYTF,TGTGCCAGCATTCGGACAGGGCCAAGCTATGGCTACACCTTC
TRBV12-3/TRBV12-4,NA,TRBJ1-2,large,CASSLLRDYGYTF,TGTGCCAGCAGTTTACTACGGGACTATGGCTACACCTTC
TRBV12-3/TRBV12-4,NA,TRBJ1-2,NA,CASSLQGGYGYTF,TGTGCCAGCAGTTTACAGGGAGGCTATGGCTACACCTTC
TRBV12-3/TRBV12-4,NA,TRBJ1-2,NA,CASSLTLDGYTF,TGTGCCAGCAGTTTAACATTGGATGGCTACACCTTC
TRBV12-3/TRBV12-4,NA,TRBJ1-2,few,CASSFGVTNYGYTF,TGTGCCAGCAGTTTTGGGGTGACTAACTATGGCTACACCTTC
TRBV12-3/TRBV12-4,NA,TRBJ1-2,large,CASSPSTGGGYTF,TGTGCCAGCAGTCCTTCGACAGGAGGCGGCTACACCTTC
TRBV12-3/TRBV12-4,NA,TRBJ1-2,NA,CASRGLDGGYTF,TGTGCCAGCAGAGGCCTCGATGGTGGCTACACCTTC
TRBV12-3/TRBV12-4,NA,TRBJ1-2,large,CASSSTARNGYTF,TGTGCCAGCAGTTCGACCGCACGGAATGGCTACACCTTC
TRBV12-3/TRBV12-4,NA,TRBJ1-2,NA,CASSFAGHYGYTF,TGTGCCAGCAGTTTCGCCGGACATTATGGCTACACCTTC
TRBV12-3/TRBV12-4,NA,TRBJ1-2,once,CASRSTGLNYGYTF,TGTGCCAGCAGGTCTACAGGACTAAACTATGGCTACACCTTC
TRBV12-3/TRBV12-4,NA,TRBJ1-2,large,CASSLWIEAGYTF,TGTGCCAGCAGTTTATGGATAGAGGCCGGCTACACCTTC
TRBV12-3/TRBV12-4,TRBD1,TRBJ1-2,large,CASSSYGTAYGYTF,TGTGCCAGCAGTTCCTACGGGACAGCTTATGGCTACACCTTC
TRBV12-3/TRBV12-4,NA,TRBJ1-2,medium-sized,CASSLGYGYTF,TGTGCCAGCAGTTTAGGGTATGGCTACACCTTC
TRBV12-3/TRBV12-4,NA,TRBJ1-2,once,CASSWLGHTLF,TGTGCCAGCAGTTGGCTTGGACATACGCTCTTC
TRBV12-3/TRBV12-4,NA,TRBJ1-2,large,CASSPGHGYTF,TGTGCCAGCAGCCCAGGGCACGGCTACACCTTC
TRBV12-3/TRBV12-4,NA,TRBJ1-2,many,CASSLQTRLGYTF,TGTGCCAGCAGTTTACAGACGAGACTGGGCTACACCTTC
TRBV12-3/TRBV12-4,TRBD1,TRBJ1-2,medium-sized,CASRNLTGDSANYGYTF,TGTGCCAGCAGAAATTTAACAGGGGATTCGGCTAACTATGGCTACACCTTC
TRBV12-3/TRBV12-4,TRBD1,TRBJ1-2,many,CASSPLDRAYGYTF,TGTGCCAGCAGTCCCCTAGACAGGGCCTATGGCTACACCTTC
TRBV12-3/TRBV12-4,NA,TRBJ1-2,large,CASSSTTGKLGDYGYTF,TGTGCCAGCAGCTCTACAACAGGGAAACTAGGTGACTATGGCTACACCTTC
TRBV12-3/TRBV12-4,NA,TRBJ1-2,NA,CASSHPDMRNYGYTF,TGTGCCAGCAGTCACCCGGACATGCGTAACTATGGCTACACCTTC
TRBV12-3/TRBV12-4,NA,TRBJ1-2,medium-sized,CASSLQGSLTNYGYTF,TGTGCCAGCAGTTTGCAGGGATCCCTCACTAACTATGGCTACACCTTC
TRBV12-3/TRBV12-4,NA,TRBJ1-2,NA,CASSYREGYTF,TGTGCCAGCAGTTACCGGGAGGGCTACACCTTC